This paragraph covers one TCR beta chain sequence. Its recognized antigen is unknown. No qualities accompany the bases; no much larger clone lies one base away. TCRbeta CDR3 regions were amplified from genomic DNA using the immunoSEQ Assay, a bias-controlled multiplex PCR. Per the original workflow: Nucleated cell counts per sample were estimated from amplification of reference gene primers within the assay. To quantify the absolute abundance of each unique TCRbeta CDR3 rearrangement, sequence reads were collapsed and filtered. Productive Simpson clonality was computed per sample as the square root of Simpson's diversity index over productive rearrangements. TCRdb re-hosts the immuneACCESS table, in-frame sequences only. Its copies lack some clones; in the studies checked, an unresolved V gene accounts for under half of them, and the cause for the rest is not known. That table furnishes V, J and clone size, whereas the DNA furnished D and trimming. The sample table holds around 180,000 clones, of which around 86% were seen once. The ten largest clones represent roughly 2.9% of the sample.

These data originate in a study of blood T cell repertoires in COVID-19 (dated by TCRdb to 2020 to 2021). Notes on the research overall: Samples covering the acute and convalescent phases of COVID-19 were provided by collaborators in the United States, Italy and Spain. The material from the prospective study consisted of cDNA or gDNA derived from T cells, B-cell-depleted T cells, or PBMCs. The dataset comprised deeply sampled blood TCRbeta repertoires from subjects exposed to, actively infected with, or recovered from COVID-19. The repertoires were made available in a free public database intended to serve as a resource for research on the immune response to SARS-CoV-2. The samples were drawn from two sources: the first 160 participants of the ongoing ImmuneRACE study, and 1,200 or so subjects contributed by 6 global collaborators. The sample metadata nearly always contained a de-identified subject ID, COVID-19 status, age in years and sex. Where HLA class I and class II types were available, the types were taken from metadata supplied by the sample provider, not from assay-based typing.

Broader findings and caveats from the paper: The quantity of clinical and demographic metadata differed by source and by participant and was supplied without curation.

Whole blood was collected in K2EDTA tubes by collaborating institutions according to the institutions' own protocols. Collaborator samples were shipped for TCRbeta analysis as frozen whole blood, isolated PBMCs, or DNA extracted from either sample type. From the cysteine through the phenylalanine, the CDR3 covers 17 amino acids. The only DNA kept is the CDR3, 51 bases in frame from the first base. The germline V gene (reference sequence) yields LNHDA for CDR1 and SQIVND for CDR2. Germline trimming amounts to 1 base on V and 3 bases on J, with 7 as the count of junction bases outside the gene matches.

This receptor chain uses TRBV19 and TRBJ2-5, with 11 middle bases fitting TRBD2. The clonotype was recovered from a young woman with active or convalescent COVID-19. The sample consisted of peripheral blood. The DNA is TGTGCCAGTAGTATAGGGGCTAGCGGGGGGAAGAAAGAGACCCAGTACTTC. Protein translation: CASSIGASGGKKETQYF.